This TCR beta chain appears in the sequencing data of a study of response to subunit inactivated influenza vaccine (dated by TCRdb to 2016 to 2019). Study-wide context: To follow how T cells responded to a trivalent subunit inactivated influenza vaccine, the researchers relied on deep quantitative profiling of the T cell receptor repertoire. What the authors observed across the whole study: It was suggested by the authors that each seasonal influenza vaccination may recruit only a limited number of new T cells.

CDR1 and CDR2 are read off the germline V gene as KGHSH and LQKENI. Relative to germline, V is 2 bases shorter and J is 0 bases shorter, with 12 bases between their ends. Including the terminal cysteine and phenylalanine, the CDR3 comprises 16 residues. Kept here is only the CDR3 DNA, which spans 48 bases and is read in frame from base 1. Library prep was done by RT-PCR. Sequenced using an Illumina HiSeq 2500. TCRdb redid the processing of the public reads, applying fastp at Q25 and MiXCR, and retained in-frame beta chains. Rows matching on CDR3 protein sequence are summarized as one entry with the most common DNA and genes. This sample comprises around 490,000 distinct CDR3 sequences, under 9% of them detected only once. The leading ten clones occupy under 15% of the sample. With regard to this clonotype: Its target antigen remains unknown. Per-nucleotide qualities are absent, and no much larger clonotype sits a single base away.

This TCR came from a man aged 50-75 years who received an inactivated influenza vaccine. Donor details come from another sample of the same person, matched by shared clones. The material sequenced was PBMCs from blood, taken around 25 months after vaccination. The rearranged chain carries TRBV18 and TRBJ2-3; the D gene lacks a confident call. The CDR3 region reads CASSPNDGASTDTQYF. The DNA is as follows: TGTGCCAGCTCACCAAACGACGGCGCTAGCACAGATACGCAGTATTTT.